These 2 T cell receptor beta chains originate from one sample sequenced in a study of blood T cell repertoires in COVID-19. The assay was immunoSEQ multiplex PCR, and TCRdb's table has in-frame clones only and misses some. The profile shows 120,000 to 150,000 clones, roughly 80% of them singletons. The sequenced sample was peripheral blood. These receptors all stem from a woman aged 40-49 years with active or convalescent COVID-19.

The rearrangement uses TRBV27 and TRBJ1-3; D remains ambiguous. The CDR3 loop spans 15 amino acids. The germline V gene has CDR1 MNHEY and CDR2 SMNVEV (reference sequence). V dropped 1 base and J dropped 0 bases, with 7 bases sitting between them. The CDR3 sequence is CASSLYPGSGNTIYF. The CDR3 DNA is TGTGCCAGCAGTTTATACCCCGGCTCTGGAAACACCATATATTTT.

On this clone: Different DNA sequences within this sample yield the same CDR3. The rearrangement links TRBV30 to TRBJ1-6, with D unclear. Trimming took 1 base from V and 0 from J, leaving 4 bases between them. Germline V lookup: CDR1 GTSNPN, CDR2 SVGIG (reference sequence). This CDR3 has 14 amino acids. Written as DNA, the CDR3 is TGTGCCTGGAGTGGGAGCTCCTATAATTCACCCCTCCACTTT. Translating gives CAWSGSSYNSPLHF.